A single sample gave rise to the 32 T cell receptor beta chains below, sequenced in a study of cytomegalovirus exposure and HLA in healthy donors. A multiplex PCR was run with 60 Vbeta primers and 13 Jbeta primers. Profiled with immunoSEQ multiplex PCR; TCRdb holds only in-frame clones, not every one. The sample consists of some 160,000 clones, around 73% of them appearing once. The sequenced material came from PBMCs. The source is a woman between 18 and 29 years old in good health and CMV-seropositive.

This clone was observed a few times. The chain is built from TRBV6-4 and TRBJ2-3; 10 bases are a match to TRBD2. The CDR3 totals 16 residues. V lost 6 bases to trimming and J lost 3 bases; unmatched junction nucleotides: 9. Germline CDR1 and CDR2: MRHNA and SNTAGT. CDR3 amino acids: CASSPTSGGGTDTQYF. The CDR3 DNA reads TGTGCCAGCAGCCCCACCAGCGGGGGGGGGACAGATACGCAGTATTTT.

The V call is TRBV30, the J call TRBJ1-4; TRBD1 agrees at 8 bases. Germline assignment: CDR1 GTSNPN and CDR2 SVGIG (reference sequence). This CDR3 comprises 15 residues. The V gene end was trimmed by 3 bases and the J gene end by 0 bases; junction bases not matched to a gene: 3. CDR3 DNA sequence: TGTGCCTGGAGACAGGGACAGGCAACTAATGAAAAACTGTTTTTT. This encodes CAWRQGQATNEKLFF.

The rearrangement joins TRBV14 to TRBJ2-7; a possible D gene is TRBD2 (7 bases). V dropped 1 base and J dropped 3 bases, with 28 bases sitting between them. The CDR3 consists of 20 residues. Germline lookup yields CDR1 SGHDN and CDR2 FVKESK. The CDR3 here is CASSQGRASWAGASVYEQYF. CDR3 bases: TGTGCCAGCAGCCAAGGGCGTGCCTCGTGGGCGGGGGCGTCTGTCTACGAGCAGTACTTC.

The chain joins TRBV7-9 to TRBJ2-2, with TRBD2 matching 7 bases. This CDR3 is built from 13 residues. Germline loops: CDR1 SEHNR, CDR2 FQNEAQ (reference sequence). Unmatched junction bases numbered 7, after V lost 8 bases and J lost 7 bases. CDR3 protein: CASRKRGDGELFF. The CDR3 coding sequence is TGTGCCAGCCGCAAACGGGGGGACGGGGAGCTGTTTTTT.

This clone was seen a few times. V is TRBV7-2 and J is TRBJ1-2; D call uncertain. The V end lost 1 base, the J end lost 8 bases, and 14 bases lay between the germline ends. CDR3 length: 14 residues. Germline values: CDR1 SGHTA, CDR2 FQGNSA. The CDR3 bases are TGTGCCAGCAGCTTAGAGCTTGCACGCTACGGCTACACCTTC. Protein sequence: CASSLELARYGYTF.

The chain has TRBV9 and TRBJ2-5; TRBD2 might be the D (7 bases). CDR1 and CDR2 from the germline V gene are SGDLS and YYNGEE. Deletions cut 0 bases from V and 0 bases from J, with 24 bases between. CDR3 length: 20 residues. In DNA, the CDR3 is TGTGCCAGCAGCGTAGGGAGGGGTGCGGGGGCCCTCGCGTACCAAGAGACCCAGTACTTC. It codes for CASSVGRGAGALAYQETQYF.

The CDR3 DNA reads TGTGCCAGCAGCTTCTCAGGACAGGGCTACAATGAGCAGTTCTTC. Its translation is CASSFSGQGYNEQFF. The V and J genes are TRBV7-2 and TRBJ2-1, with 8 nucleotides matching TRBD1. CDR1 and CDR2 (germline): SGHTA, FQGNSA. Trimming at V came to 3 bases and at J to 3 bases, leaving 4 bases not matched to a gene. The CDR3 has 15 amino acids.

About this clone: One junction end does not reproduce the germline sequence, and a read error may be involved. The chain is built from TRBV2 and TRBJ2-1; 15 positions agree with TRBD2. The CDR3 loop spans 19 amino acids. Germline V gene lookup returns CDR1 SNHLY and CDR2 FYNNEI. CDR3 in amino acids: CASSPVPGLAGGSYNGQFF. CDR3 DNA sequence: TGTGCCAGCAGTCCTGTCCCGGGACTAGCGGGGGGCTCCTACAATGGGCAGTTCTTC. Combining the CDR3 with reference TRBV2 and TRBJ2-1 gives the whole variable domain EPEVTQTPSHQVTQMGQEVILRCVPISNHLYFYWYRQILGQKVEFLVSFYNNEISEKSEIFDDQFSVERPDGSNFTLKIRSTKLEDSAMYFCASSPVPGLAGGSYNGQFFGPGTRLTVL.

J is TRBJ1-3 and V is TRBV10-3; 7 bases line up with TRBD1. The V gene end was trimmed by 6 bases and the J gene end by 4 bases; junction bases not matched to a gene: 6. This CDR3 has 14 amino acids. CDR1 ENHRY and CDR2 SYGVKD come from the germline V gene. This chain's CDR3 is CAISRQGSGNTIYF. Written as DNA, the CDR3 is TGTGCCATCAGCAGACAGGGCTCGGGAAACACCATATATTTT.

The genes are TRBV27 and TRBJ1-2; possibly TRBD1 for D (5 bases). This CDR3 contains 14 residues. V lost 6 bases, J lost 2 bases, and 13 bases lay in between. The V gene's germline CDR1 is MNHEY and CDR2 SMNVEV (reference sequence). The DNA of the CDR3 is TGTGCCAGCAGATACGCAGGGTCGAACTATGGCTACACCTTC. It yields the protein CASRYAGSNYGYTF.

This chain links TRBV7-9 with TRBJ2-2; 9 bases are a match to TRBD2. Germline loops: CDR1 SEHNR, CDR2 FQNEAQ (reference sequence). This CDR3 region has 16 residues. With 1 base clipped from V and 4 bases from J, the junction kept 4 bases outside the gene matches. The CDR3 protein is CASSLEVAGVTGELFF. As DNA, the CDR3 is TGTGCCAGCAGCTTAGAGGTAGCGGGGGTCACCGGGGAGCTGTTTTTT. The full variable domain, in which reference TRBV7-9 and TRBJ2-2 provide the parts outside the CDR3, is DTGVSQNPRHKITKRGQNVTFRCDPISEHNRLYWYRQTLGQGPEFLTYFQNEAQLEKSRLLSDRFSAERPKGSFSTLEIQRTEQGDSAMYLCASSLEVAGVTGELFFGEGSRLTVL.

This sequence joins TRBV25-1 and TRBJ1-6; 9 bases align to TRBD1. With 4 bases clipped from V and 10 bases from J, the junction kept 11 bases outside the gene matches. The CDR3 contains 16 residues. The germline gives CDR1 MGHDK, CDR2 SYGVNS. CDR3 sequence (DNA): TGTGCCAGCAGTGGGGGACAGGGAGGGTCACGGTCACCCCTCCACTTT. It specifies CASSGGQGGSRSPLHF. The full variable domain, its missing parts supplied by reference TRBV25-1 and TRBJ1-6, is EADIYQTPRYLVIGTGKKITLECSQTMGHDKMYWYQQDPGMELHLIHYSYGVNSTEKGDLSSESTVSRIRTEHFPLTLESARPSHTSQYLCASSGGQGGSRSPLHFGNGTRLTVT.

The chain joins TRBV4-3 to TRBJ2-7, with D possibly matching TRBD2 (5 bases). The CDR3 is made up of 13 amino acids. V shed 0 bases and J shed 7 bases, with 10 bases lying between them. Looked up from germline, CDR1 is LGHNA and CDR2 is YSLEER. The CDR3 DNA is TGCGCCAGCAGCCAAGATAGAGGGTTTGAGCAGTACTTC. It specifies CASSQDRGFEQYF.

As concerns this clone: The same CDR3 can be traced to other DNA sequences in this sample. The V gene is TRBV18, the J gene TRBJ2-5; 7 bases are shared with TRBD1. There are 13 residues in the CDR3. Looked up from germline, CDR1 is KGHSH and CDR2 is LQKENI. With 6 bases clipped from V and 3 bases from J, the junction kept 4 bases outside the gene matches. The DNA of the CDR3 is TGTGCCAGCTCGCCGGGACAGAAAGAGACCCAGTACTTC. It encodes CASSPGQKETQYF.

The rearrangement uses TRBV19 and TRBJ2-5; TRBD2 is a possible D gene (5 bases). Per the germline V gene, CDR1 is LNHDA and CDR2 is SQIVND (reference sequence). The CDR3 loop spans 14 amino acids. V was clipped by 3 bases and J by 4 bases, with 12 bases between them. The CDR3 DNA reads as TGTGCCAGTAGTATCTCGTCAGGAGGAGAGACCCAGTACTTC. It is translated as CASSISSGGETQYF.

V and J are TRBV7-8 and TRBJ1-1; 7 nucleotides align to TRBD1. V dropped 0 bases and J dropped 3; count of bases not matched to a gene: 7. Germline CDR1 SGHVS, CDR2 FQNEAQ. The CDR3 sequence is 16 residues long. The CDR3 protein is CASSLADREIDTEAFF. The DNA of the CDR3 is TGTGCCAGCAGCTTAGCCGACAGGGAAATTGACACTGAAGCTTTCTTT.

The genes are TRBV11-2 and TRBJ2-3, with 7 positions matching TRBD2. This CDR3 spans 18 amino acids. J was trimmed by 0 bases and V by 5 bases; bases with no gene match: 14. Germline V gene data show CDR1 as SGHAT and CDR2 as FQNNGV. The CDR3, as DNA: TGTGCCAGCAGCCGTACCCGAGGAGCGGGGCCCAGCACAGATACGCAGTATTTT. This gives the protein CASSRTRGAGPSTDTQYF. Complete variable domain (other parts from reference TRBV11-2 and TRBJ2-3): EAGVAQSPRYKIIEKRQSVAFWCNPISGHATLYWYQQILGQGPKLLIQFQNNGVVDDSQLPKDRFSAERLKGVDSTLKIQPAKLEDSAVYLCASSRTRGAGPSTDTQYFGPGTRLTVL.

The rearrangement links TRBV11-2 to TRBJ2-7, with D tentatively TRBD2 (6 bases). Trimming shortened V by 1 base and J by 0 bases, and 10 bases separated the two germline ends. The CDR3 spans 15 residues. Germline V gene data show CDR1 as SGHAT and CDR2 as FQNNGV. CDR3 bases: TGTGCCAGCAGCTTAGGGCGGGGCTACTCCTACGAGCAGTACTTC. The encoded protein is CASSLGRGYSYEQYF.

This clone was seen just once. This chain connects TRBV7-8 to TRBJ1-5; possibly TRBD1 for D (6 bases). The germline V gene encodes CDR1 SGHVS and CDR2 FQNEAQ. The length of the CDR3 is 17 residues. V lost 0 bases to trimming and J lost 5 bases, with 17 bases between them. Here the CDR3 reads CASSLAVRGGYYQPQHF. The CDR3 nucleotides are TGTGCCAGCAGCTTAGCCGTGAGGGGGGGATACTATCAGCCCCAGCATTTT.

This sequence joins TRBV18 and TRBJ1-2; TRBD1 is a possible D gene (6 bases). Trimming shortened V by 4 bases and J by 0 bases, and 15 bases separated the two germline ends. The length of the CDR3 is 16 residues. Germline V gene sequence: CDR1 KGHSH, CDR2 LQKENI. CDR3 nucleotide sequence: TGTGCCAGCTCACTCGGACAGCCCCGAACTAACTATGGCTACACCTTC. Residues: CASSLGQPRTNYGYTF.

The chain recombines TRBV27 with TRBJ1-1; tentatively, D is TRBD1 (5 bases). Germline CDR1 MNHEY, CDR2 SMNVEV (reference sequence). Trimming took off 3 bases at V and 0 bases at J, with 8 bases between the two ends. The CDR3 sequence is 14 residues long. The CDR3 here is CASSFQGVNTEAFF. Here the CDR3 DNA reads TGTGCCAGCAGTTTTCAGGGTGTGAACACTGAAGCTTTCTTT.

This clone was detected only once. This sequence joins TRBV11-1 and TRBJ2-1; 10 bases line up with TRBD2. With 1 base clipped from V and 5 bases from J, the junction kept 5 bases outside the gene matches. Germline V gives CDR1 SGHAT, CDR2 FQDESV (reference sequence). This CDR3 has 16 amino acids. CDR3 nucleotides: TGTGCCAGCAGCTTAGATGGACTAGCGGTGAACAATGAGCAGTTCTTC. Protein: CASSLDGLAVNNEQFF.

This rearrangement joins TRBV7-2 to TRBJ1-1, with TRBD1 as a possible D gene (5 bases). V lost 3 bases and J lost 0, with 5 bases in between. The CDR3 is made up of 13 amino acids. Germline CDR1 is SGHTA and CDR2 is FQGNSA. CDR3 in amino acids: CASSFRVNTEAFF. CDR3 bases: TGTGCCAGCAGCTTCAGGGTGAACACTGAAGCTTTCTTT.

V gene TRBV27 combines with J gene TRBJ1-4, with 9 bases lining up with TRBD1. In germline, CDR1 is MNHEY, CDR2 SMNVEV (reference sequence). V trimming: 3 bases; J trimming: 0 bases; junction bases outside the gene matches: 2. The CDR3 contains 16 residues. The chain's CDR3 is CASSLGQGATNEKLFF. The CDR3 DNA reads TGTGCCAGCAGTTTGGGACAGGGCGCAACTAATGAAAAACTGTTTTTT.

This clone was seen more than once but under ten times. Written as DNA, the CDR3 is TGTGCCAGCAGTTTAGCCCGGACAGGAGGCCGCCCCTCTTATGGCTACACCTTC. This sequence encodes CASSLARTGGRPSYGYTF. The chain is built from TRBV28 and TRBJ1-2; 7 bases agree with TRBD1. Germline assignment: CDR1 MDHEN and CDR2 SYDVKM. Trimming took 2 bases from V and 5 from J; bases not matched to a gene: 17. The CDR3 contains 18 residues.

The chain has TRBV4-1 and TRBJ2-2, with D possibly TRBD1 on 6 matching bases. CDR1 and CDR2 from the germline V gene are MGHRA and YSYEKL. This CDR3 spans 16 amino acids. V gave up 0 bases and J gave up 0 bases, with 8 bases separating them. CDR3: CASSQDRGSNTGELFF. The CDR3 DNA is TGCGCCAGCAGCCAAGACAGGGGATCGAACACCGGGGAGCTGTTTTTT.

The chain combines TRBV5-5 with TRBJ2-2, with D perhaps matching TRBD2 (5 bases). Germline values: CDR1 SGHKS, CDR2 YYEKEE (reference sequence). V was pared by 0 bases and J by 5 bases, with 14 bases between. There are 16 residues in the CDR3. Written as DNA, the CDR3 is TGTGCCAGCAGCTTGGAGGGCAACGGGGTTACCGGGGAGCTGTTTTTT. It encodes CASSLEGNGVTGELFF.

The CDR3 reads CASSLGGGAGNYGYTF. The CDR3 bases are TGTGCCAGCAGTTTAGGCGGGGGCGCCGGTAACTATGGCTACACCTTC. V usage is TRBV27 and J usage is TRBJ1-2, with D perhaps matching TRBD1 (6 bases). The germline V gene encodes CDR1 MNHEY and CDR2 SMNVEV (reference sequence). The CDR3 runs 16 residues. Trimming shortened V by 2 bases and J by 1 base, and 14 bases separated the two germline ends.

The chain uses TRBV29-1 and TRBJ2-5; no clear D. There are 11 residues in the CDR3. Germline CDR1 and CDR2: SQVTM and ANQGSEA. The ends were cut back, 6 bases at V and 4 bases at J, with 9 bases in the middle. The CDR3 DNA follows: TGCAGCGTACAGAAGGTAGAGACCCAGTACTTC. It yields the protein CSVQKVETQYF.

This clone was detected only a few times. This chain connects TRBV10-3 to TRBJ1-5; D not resolved. V lost 4 bases and J 11 bases, leaving 15 bases between the germline ends. The CDR3 totals 13 residues. Per the germline V gene, CDR1 is ENHRY and CDR2 is SYGVKD. CDR3 amino acids: CAISGGGLEAQHF. The CDR3 DNA sequence: TGTGCCATCAGTGGTGGTGGCCTAGAAGCCCAGCATTTT.

This sequence joins TRBV5-6 and TRBJ1-3; tentative D call: TRBD1 (6 bases). There are 16 residues in the CDR3. Germline CDR1 reads SGHDT; CDR2 reads YYEEEE. V was clipped by 0 bases and J by 2 bases, with 12 bases between them. The CDR3 sequence is CASSLDRDDAGNTIYF. The CDR3 nucleotides are TGTGCCAGCAGCTTGGACAGGGACGATGCTGGAAACACCATATATTTT. The full variable domain, with the rest looked up from reference TRBV5-6 and TRBJ1-3, is DAGVTQSPTHLIKTRGQQVTLRCSPKSGHDTVSWYQQALGQGPQFIFQYYEEEERQRGNFPDRFSGHQFPNYSSELNVNALLLGDSALYLCASSLDRDDAGNTIYFGEGSWLTVV.

The V gene is TRBV7-2, the J gene TRBJ2-1; TRBD1 agrees at 9 bases. The CDR3 is 16 residues long. Per germline, CDR1 SGHTA and CDR2 FQGNSA. V was clipped by 2 bases and J by 3 bases; unmatched bases: 5. CDR3 residues: CASSLRGQGHYNEQFF. The CDR3 DNA follows: TGTGCCAGCAGCTTACGGGGACAGGGACACTACAATGAGCAGTTCTTC.